This entry is about one TCR beta chain. Everyone who took part was about 18 to 89 years old, and they came from about 25 US areas. Clinical histories supplied by participants themselves formed the basis of cohort assignment. The sample originates from a study of blood T cell repertoires in COVID-19. Study details: Samples representing acute and convalescent COVID-19 were sourced from the United States, Italy and Spain.

This CDR3 comprises 11 residues. In germline, CDR1 is MNHEY, CDR2 SVGAGI. V lost 3 bases and J 8 bases, leaving 7 bases between the germline ends. Sequenced by immunoSEQ multiplex PCR; TCRdb stores in-frame clones only, minus some. The sample includes hundreds of thousands of clones, about 88% of them seen just once. The clonotype was recovered from a woman between 55 and 75 years old in a cohort exposed to, infected with or recovered from COVID-19 (not recorded which). The gene calls are TRBV6-5 and TRBJ1-1, with no clear D. The sequenced sample consisted of PBMCs or T cells enriched from blood (not recorded which). The CDR3 coding sequence is TGTGCCAGCAGTTATTTTGAGGAAGCTTTCTTT. Translated, it gives CASSYFEEAFF.